This T cell receptor beta chain was recorded in a study of CD8 T cells in Susac syndrome. The authors negatively isolated CD8+ and CD4+ T cells and FACS-enriched TEMRA cells. When the RNA was reverse transcribed, random hexamers were used with an input of about 0.45 to 1 ug. A multiplex approach, immunoSEQ multiplex PCR, amplified TCR beta CDR3 across 54 Vbeta and 13 Jbeta. TCRdb passed the immunoSEQ multiplex PCR reads through MiXCR, listing each CDR3 protein once. The sample includes under 200,000 distinct CDR3 sequences, just under 95% of them seen just once. The germline gives CDR1 SGDLS, CDR2 YYNGEE. The length of the CDR3 is 16 residues. Deletions cut 3 bases from V and 3 bases from J, with 15 bases between.

The rearrangement links TRBV9 to TRBJ2-2; the D is unclear. The sequence was obtained from a human donor with Susac syndrome. Sequencing was done on a sample of CD8+ T cells from PBMCs. CDR3 amino acids: CASSGVQIGYTGELFF. As DNA, the CDR3 is TGTGCCAGCAGCGGGGTACAAATTGGGTACACCGGGGAGCTGTTTTTT. The variable domain in full, with the rest retrieved from reference TRBV9 and TRBJ2-2, is DSGVTQTPKHLITATGQRVTLRCSPRSGDLSVYWYQQSLDQGLQFLIQYYNGEERAKGNILERFSAQQFPDLHSELNLSSLELGDSALYFCASSGVQIGYTGELFFGEGSRLTVL.